These 7 T cell receptor beta chains were all obtained from the same sample, sequenced in a study of shared clonotypes between healthy human individuals (dated by TCRdb to 2019 to 2021). CD8 naive samples consisted of CD45RO-negative cells that were positively selected for CCR7, yielding a CD45RA+CCR7+ population without TemRA cells. The library was generated by the immunoSEQ multiplex PCR assay. Drawn from immuneACCESS, this table holds only the in-frame rearrangements with V and J called that TCRdb kept. Clones are partly lost; checked studies trace under half to an unresolved V gene and leave the rest unexplained. This sample is represented by roughly 2 million clones; approximately 94% of them were singletons. More than 0.95% of the sample comes from the top ten. The sample consisted of naive CD8+ T cells sorted from blood. In the paper's terms, the cell subset or site label means: CD45RA+CCR7+. These receptor sequences come from a man between 18 and 29 years old in good health.

This chain uses TRBV4-3 with TRBJ2-7; perhaps TRBD2 as D (5 bases). V was clipped by 2 bases and J by 0 bases, with 14 bases between them. This CDR3 has 16 residues. Germline V CDR1 and CDR2: LGHNA, YSLEER. The CDR3 loop is CASSQLVSEHSYEQYF. Written as DNA, the CDR3 is TGCGCCAGCAGCCAATTGGTTAGCGAACACTCCTACGAGCAGTACTTC.

The table lists this clone with a count of one. The chain couples TRBV19 to TRBJ2-1; 9 bases are a match to TRBD1. Trimming removed 6 bases from V and 5 bases from J; junction bases left unmatched: 8. In germline, CDR1 is LNHDA, CDR2 SQIVND (reference sequence). CDR3 length: 15 amino acids. The CDR3 DNA is TGTGCCAGTAGCGCGACAGGGGGGTTTAACAATGAGCAGTTCTTC. This translates into CASSATGGFNNEQFF.

The V and J genes are TRBV9 and TRBJ2-7; perhaps TRBD1 as D (5 bases). With 3 bases removed from V and 6 bases from J, the gap between germline ends came to 13 bases. The CDR3 sequence is 13 residues long. Germline V lookup: CDR1 SGDLS, CDR2 YYNGEE. CDR3 region: CASSAPGFTEQYF. The DNA for the CDR3 is TGTGCCAGCAGCGCCCCAGGGTTCACCGAGCAGTACTTC.

The chain joins TRBV19 to TRBJ1-2; perhaps TRBD1 as D (5 bases). Trimming shortened V by 5 bases and J by 8 bases, and 15 bases separated the two germline ends. CDR1 and CDR2 (germline): LNHDA, SQIVND (reference sequence). The CDR3 has 13 amino acids. CDR3 nucleotides: TGTGCCAGTAGTCCCGGGACCTTCTACGGCTACACCTTC. Translating it yields CASSPGTFYGYTF. Supplemented by reference TRBV19 and TRBJ1-2, the full variable domain reads DGGITQSPKYLFRKEGQNVTLSCEQNLNHDAMYWYRQDPGQGLRLIYYSQIVNDFQKGDIAEGYSVSREKKESFPLTVTSAQKNPTAFYLCASSPGTFYGYTFGSGTRLTVV.

This sequence joins TRBV5-6 and TRBJ1-5; tentatively, D is TRBD1 (6 bases). V was cut by 4 bases and J by 6 bases, with 11 bases left in between. From germline, CDR1 is SGHDT and CDR2 YYEEEE. This CDR3 region has 13 residues. CDR3 bases: TGTGCCAGCAGCGGACAGATGGGTCAGCCCCAGCATTTT. Protein product: CASSGQMGQPQHF.

The chain links TRBV30 to TRBJ2-1; TRBD2 matches at 10 bases. The CDR3 contains 12 residues. V gave up 8 bases and J gave up 10 bases; unmatched junction bases: 8. Looked up from germline, CDR1 is GTSNPN and CDR2 is SVGIG (reference sequence). CDR3 loop: CAGSSGGWEQFF. CDR3 bases: TGTGCCGGATCTAGCGGGGGCTGGGAGCAGTTCTTC.

The CDR3 DNA follows: TGTGCCAGCAGCTTAGATCCAGGGTTAGGAAACACCATATATTTT. It encodes CASSLDPGLGNTIYF. The J gene is TRBJ1-3, the V gene TRBV11-2; possibly TRBD1 for D (5 bases). V was shortened by 0 bases and J by 4 bases, with 10 bases between the two germline ends. Germline V gives CDR1 SGHAT, CDR2 FQNNGV. The CDR3 runs to 15 residues.